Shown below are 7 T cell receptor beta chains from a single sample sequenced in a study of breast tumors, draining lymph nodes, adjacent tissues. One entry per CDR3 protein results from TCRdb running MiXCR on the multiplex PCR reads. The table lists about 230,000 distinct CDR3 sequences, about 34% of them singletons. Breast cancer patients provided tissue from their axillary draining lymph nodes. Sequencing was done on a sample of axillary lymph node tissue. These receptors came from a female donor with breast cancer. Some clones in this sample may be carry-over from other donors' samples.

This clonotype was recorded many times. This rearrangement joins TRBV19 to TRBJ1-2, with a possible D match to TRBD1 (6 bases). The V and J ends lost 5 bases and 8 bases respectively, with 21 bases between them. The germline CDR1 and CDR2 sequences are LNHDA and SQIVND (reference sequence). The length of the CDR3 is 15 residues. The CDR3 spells CASSRNLQGAGGYTF. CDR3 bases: TGTGCCAGTAGTCGTAACCTACAGGGCGCGGGGGGCTACACCTTC.

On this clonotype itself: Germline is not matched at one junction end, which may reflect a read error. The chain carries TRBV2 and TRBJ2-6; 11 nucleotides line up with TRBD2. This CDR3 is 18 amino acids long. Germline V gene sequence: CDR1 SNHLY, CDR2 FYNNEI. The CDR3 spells CAIGELASGRSGANVLTF. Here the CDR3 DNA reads TGTGCCATCGGTGAGTTGGCTAGCGGGAGGTCTGGGGCCAACGTCCTAACTTTC.

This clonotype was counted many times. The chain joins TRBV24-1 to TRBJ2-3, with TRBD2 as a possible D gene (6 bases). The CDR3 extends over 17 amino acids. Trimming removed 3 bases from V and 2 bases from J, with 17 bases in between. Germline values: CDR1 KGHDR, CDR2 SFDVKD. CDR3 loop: CATSDPTSWGFTDTQYF. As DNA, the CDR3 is TGTGCCACCAGTGATCCTACTAGCTGGGGATTCACAGATACGCAGTATTTT.

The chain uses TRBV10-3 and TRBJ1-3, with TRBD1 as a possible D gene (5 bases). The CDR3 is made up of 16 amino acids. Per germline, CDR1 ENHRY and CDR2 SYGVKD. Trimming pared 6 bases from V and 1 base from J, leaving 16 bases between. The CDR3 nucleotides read TGTGCCATCAGAGAAAATCAGGGAAAGTCTGGAAACACCATATATTTT. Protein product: CAIRENQGKSGNTIYF.

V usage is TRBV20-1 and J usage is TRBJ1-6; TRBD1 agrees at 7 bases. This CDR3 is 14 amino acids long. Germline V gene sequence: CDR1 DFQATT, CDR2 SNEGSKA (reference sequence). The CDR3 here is CRGDGTAFNSPLHF. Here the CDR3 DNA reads TGCAGGGGGGACGGGACAGCCTTTAATTCACCCCTCCACTTT.

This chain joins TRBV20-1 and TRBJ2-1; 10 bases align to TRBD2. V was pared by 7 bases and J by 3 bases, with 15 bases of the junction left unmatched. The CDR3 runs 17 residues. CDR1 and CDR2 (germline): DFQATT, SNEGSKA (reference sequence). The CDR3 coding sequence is TGCAGTGTGAGTAGTCTAGCGGGAGCATCGAACTACAATGAGCAGTTCTTC. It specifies CSVSSLAGASNYNEQFF.

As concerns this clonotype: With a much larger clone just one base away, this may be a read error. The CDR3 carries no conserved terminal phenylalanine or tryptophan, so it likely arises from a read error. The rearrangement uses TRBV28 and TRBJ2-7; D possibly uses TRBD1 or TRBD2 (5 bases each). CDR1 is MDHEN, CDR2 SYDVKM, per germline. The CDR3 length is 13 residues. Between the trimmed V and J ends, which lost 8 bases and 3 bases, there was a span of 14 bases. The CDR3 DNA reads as TGTGCCAGCGGGGACGTGATACACTACGAGCAGTACCTC. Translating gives CASGDVIHYEQYL.